This TCR beta chain came from a study of metastatic and nonmetastatic thyroid tumors. Study as a whole: Repertoires from blood and tumor or nodule tissue of malignant and benign thyroid patients were compared. General study results and limits: Benign nodules reportedly had significantly lower TCR beta diversity than malignant thyroid tumors in blood and tumor.

Original processing notes: Researchers built a distant-metastasis classifier for papillary thyroid cancer that drew on CDR3 differences across clinicopathological groups. TCRdb used MiXCR to call clones anew from the PCR reads. In this record, the V and J calls reflect TCRdb's handling and not the investigators' own analysis. This sample has about 40,000 clones, with around 16% found just once. This clone was picked up many times. Its target is unknown. Every patient underwent thyroid surgery untreated. The CDR3 extends over 15 amino acids. Germline assignment: CDR1 LGHDT and CDR2 YNNKEL (reference sequence). The V gene end was trimmed by 4 bases and the J gene end by 0 bases; junction bases not matched to a gene: 3.

The receptor was isolated from a female donor with papillary thyroid cancer or a benign thyroid nodule (not recorded which). Some clones in this sample may be carry-over from other donors' samples. The genes are TRBV3-1 and TRBJ1-3; TRBD1 matches 7 bases. Sequencing was performed on blood. CDR3 in amino acids: CASSLRGGSGNTIYF. The CDR3 coding sequence is TGTGCCAGCAGCCTCAGGGGGGGCTCTGGAAACACCATATATTTT.